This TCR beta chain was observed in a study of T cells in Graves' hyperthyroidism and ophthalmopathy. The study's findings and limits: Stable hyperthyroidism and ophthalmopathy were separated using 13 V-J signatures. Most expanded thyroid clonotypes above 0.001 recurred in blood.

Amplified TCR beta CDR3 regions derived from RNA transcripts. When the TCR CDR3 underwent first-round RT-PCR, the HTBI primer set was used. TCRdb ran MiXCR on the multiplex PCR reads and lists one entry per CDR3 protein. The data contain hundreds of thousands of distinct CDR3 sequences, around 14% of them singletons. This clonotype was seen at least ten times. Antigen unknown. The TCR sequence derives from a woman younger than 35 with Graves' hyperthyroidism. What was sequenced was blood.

CDR3 DNA: TGTGCCAGCAGCTTTGGACAGGGACTGAGAATGAACACTGAAGCTTTCTTT. Encoded protein: CASSFGQGLRMNTEAFF. The chain is built from TRBV5-6 and TRBJ1-1; TRBD1 matches 8 bases. The length of the CDR3 is 17 residues. The ends lost 2 bases at V and 0 bases at J; junction bases unmatched: 9. CDR1 is SGHDT and CDR2 is YYEEEE in the germline V gene. Based on the CDR3 plus reference TRBV5-6 and TRBJ1-1, the full variable domain is DAGVTQSPTHLIKTRGQQVTLRCSPKSGHDTVSWYQQALGQGPQFIFQYYEEEERQRGNFPDRFSGHQFPNYSSELNVNALLLGDSALYLCASSFGQGLRMNTEAFFGQGTRLTVV.